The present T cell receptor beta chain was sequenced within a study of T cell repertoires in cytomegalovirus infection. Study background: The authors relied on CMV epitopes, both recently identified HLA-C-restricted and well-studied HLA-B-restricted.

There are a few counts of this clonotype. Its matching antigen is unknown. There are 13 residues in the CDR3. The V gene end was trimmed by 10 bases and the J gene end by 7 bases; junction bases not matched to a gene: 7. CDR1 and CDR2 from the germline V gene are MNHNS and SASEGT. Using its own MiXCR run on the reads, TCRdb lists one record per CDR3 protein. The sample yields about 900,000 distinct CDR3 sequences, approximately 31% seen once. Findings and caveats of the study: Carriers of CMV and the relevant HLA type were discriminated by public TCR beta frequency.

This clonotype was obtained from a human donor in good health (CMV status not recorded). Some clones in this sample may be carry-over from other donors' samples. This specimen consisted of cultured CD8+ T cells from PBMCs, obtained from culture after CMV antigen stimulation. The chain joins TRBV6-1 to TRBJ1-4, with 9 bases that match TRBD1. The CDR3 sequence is CAITTGGSEKLFF. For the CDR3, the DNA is TGTGCCATTACGACAGGGGGGAGTGAAAAACTGTTTTTT.